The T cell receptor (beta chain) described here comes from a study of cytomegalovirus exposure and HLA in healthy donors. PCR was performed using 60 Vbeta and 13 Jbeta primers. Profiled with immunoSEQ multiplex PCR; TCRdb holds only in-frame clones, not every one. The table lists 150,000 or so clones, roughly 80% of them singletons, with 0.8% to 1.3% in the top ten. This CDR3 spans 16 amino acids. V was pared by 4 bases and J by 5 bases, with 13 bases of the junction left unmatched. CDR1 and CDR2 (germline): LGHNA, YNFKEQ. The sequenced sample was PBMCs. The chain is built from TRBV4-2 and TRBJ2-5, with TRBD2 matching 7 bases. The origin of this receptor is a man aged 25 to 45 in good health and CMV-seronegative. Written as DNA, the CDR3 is TGTGCCAGCAGCCCGAGACTAGCCGTCCGGGGGGAGACCCAGTACTTC. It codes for CASSPRLAVRGETQYF.